This is a list of T cell receptor beta chains from one sample in a study of cytomegalovirus exposure and HLA in healthy donors. Clones were sequenced by immunoSEQ multiplex PCR, and TCRdb holds only the in-frame ones, with some missing. The sample holds some 170,000 clones, 72% seen once. The sequenced material came from PBMCs. The receptors derive from a human donor in good health. The CDR3 runs from the conserved cysteine through the conserved F or W. D genes are given only for firm matches. Some rows mark clone size as missing; the rest say once, few, many or name a class of expanded clone.

TRBD1	NA	TRBV10-2	TRBJ1-2	14	TGCGCCAGCAGTCCTAGACAGGGGATCTATGGCTACACCTTC	CASSPRQGIYGYTF
NA	NA	TRBV27	TRBJ2-7	13	TGTGCCAGCAGTTTTTTTAGGAGCTACGAGCAGTACTTC	CASSFFRSYEQYF
NA	few	TRBV4-1	TRBJ1-1	13	TGCGCCAGCAGCCAAGAACAGAACACTGAAGCTTTCTTT	CASSQEQNTEAFF
TRBD2	NA	TRBV7-9	TRBJ2-5	14	TGTGCCAGCAGCCCTGGGACTAGCGGGGAGACCCAGTACTTC	CASSPGTSGETQYF
NA	NA	TRBV19	TRBJ2-7	15	TGTGCCAGTAGTATAGGGTCACGGCGACGGGGCGAGCAGTACTTC	CASSIGSRRRGEQYF
TRBD1	NA	TRBV11-2	TRBJ2-7	15	TGTGCCAGCAGCTTATGGGCAGGGGGCGTCTACGAGCAGTACTTC	CASSLWAGGVYEQYF
TRBD1	NA	TRBV7-8	TRBJ2-1	14	TGTGCCAGCAGCTTAGGACAGGGGGCGAATGAGCAGTTCTTC	CASSLGQGANEQFF
NA	NA	TRBV11-2	TRBJ1-1	14	TGTGCCAGCAGCATTAGGACAAGGAACACTGAAGCTTTCTTT	CASSIRTRNTEAFF
NA	NA	TRBV30	TRBJ1-4	13	TGTGCCTGGTCAGGGGCCAACAATGAAAAACTGTTTTTT	CAWSGANNEKLFF
NA	few	TRBV19	TRBJ1-3	14	TGTGCCAGTAGGGGAGCCGGGGCTGGAAACACCATATATTTT	CASRGAGAGNTIYF
TRBD2	NA	TRBV4-3	TRBJ2-1	15	TGCGCCAGCAGCCAAAACAGGGTAGCGGGGGGTGAGCAGTTCTTC	CASSQNRVAGGEQFF
NA	NA	TRBV5-4	TRBJ1-6	15	TGTGCCAGCAGCTTAGGGGTCGGGGGGAATTCACCCCTCCACTTT	CASSLGVGGNSPLHF
NA	NA	TRBV7-3	TRBJ2-5	14	TGTGCCAGCAGCTTAATGGGCGGGCAAGAGACCCAGTACTTC	CASSLMGGQETQYF
TRBD2	NA	TRBV5-6	TRBJ2-1	15	TGTGCCAGCAGCTTGATAGCGGGGGGGCCTGTTGAGCAGTTCTTC	CASSLIAGGPVEQFF
TRBD2	NA	TRBV2	TRBJ2-3	15	TGTGCCAGCAGTGAGCTAGCGGGGGCGGTAGATACGCAGTATTTT	CASSELAGAVDTQYF
TRBD1	NA	TRBV5-6	TRBJ1-5	15	TGTGCCAGCAGCCCCTGGGACAGGCGGGCTCAGCCCCAGCATTTT	CASSPWDRRAQPQHF
NA	NA	TRBV30	TRBJ1-2	12	TGTGCCTGGAGTCCCGGGGGCTATGGCTACACCTTC	CAWSPGGYGYTF
TRBD1	few	TRBV5-1	TRBJ1-1	13	TGCGCCAGCTCCGCAGGGGGAGACACTGAAGCTTTCTTT	CASSAGGDTEAFF
NA	NA	TRBV11-2	TRBJ1-2	14	TGTGCCAGCAGCTTAGGTCTAACAGTCGATGGCTACACCTTC	CASSLGLTVDGYTF
NA	NA	TRBV7-9	TRBJ2-1	13	TGTGCCAGCAGCCCGCCGCGAGGAAATGAGCAGTTCTTC	CASSPPRGNEQFF
TRBD1	NA	TRBV15	TRBJ1-4	16	TGTGCCACCAGCCCCCGCCTACAGGGGATGAGTGAAAAACTGTTTTTT	CATSPRLQGMSEKLFF
TRBD2	NA	TRBV5-1	TRBJ2-2	16	TGCGCCAGCAGACCAGCGGGGGCGGCGGGGGAAGGGGAGCTGTTTTTT	CASRPAGAAGEGELFF
TRBD2	NA	TRBV18	TRBJ2-1	17	TGTGCCAGCTCACCACGGAATAGCGGGGGGGCGGGCAATGAGCAGTTCTTC	CASSPRNSGGAGNEQFF
TRBD1	NA	TRBV9	TRBJ2-3	16	TGTGCCAGCAGCGTAGCTGGGACAGGGAGGCCAGATACGCAGTATTTT	CASSVAGTGRPDTQYF
TRBD2	NA	TRBV7-9	TRBJ2-2	16	TGTGCCAGCAGCTCTAGCGGGGGGGCCAGGACCGGGGAGCTGTTTTTT	CASSSSGGARTGELFF
TRBD1	NA	TRBV13	TRBJ2-1	12	TGTGCCAGCGGGACAGGGGCCCCTGAGCAGTTCTTC	CASGTGAPEQFF
TRBD1	NA	TRBV7-8	TRBJ1-3	15	TGTGCCAGCAGCCCCAGGACAGGGTCTGGAAACACCATATATTTT	CASSPRTGSGNTIYF
NA	once	TRBV2	TRBJ2-6	14	TGTGCCAGCAGCGCGAATCCTGGGGCCAACGTCCTGACTTTC	CASSANPGANVLTF
NA	NA	TRBV15	TRBJ2-7	13	TGTGCCACCAGCTTCACCGGGAACCCCGAGCAGTACTTC	CATSFTGNPEQYF
TRBD2	NA	TRBV11-2	TRBJ2-1	14	TGTGCCAGCAGCCTTCGGGCTAGCGGGGGGGAGCAGTTCTTC	CASSLRASGGEQFF
NA	NA	TRBV5-6	TRBJ1-1	16	TGTGCCAGCCTCCCGGCAGGGGCAAGGGCACACACTGAAGCTTTCTTT	CASLPAGARAHTEAFF
NA	NA	TRBV9	TRBJ1-1	15	TGTGCCAGCAGCGTAGGGGCGGGGGCCACCCAGGGAGCTTTCTTT	CASSVGAGATQGAFF
NA	NA	TRBV6-5	TRBJ1-1	14	TGTGCCAGCAGTTACGCTAGCGAGGGAGGAGAAGCTTTCTTT	CASSYASEGGEAFF
NA	once	TRBV9	TRBJ1-4	14	TGTGCCAGCAGCTCCCCGGGGACTAATGAAAAACTGTTTTTT	CASSSPGTNEKLFF
TRBD1	NA	TRBV6-1	TRBJ1-6	17	TGTGCCAGCAGTGGAAGAACAGGGGTTACGGAAAATTCACCCCTCCACTTT	CASSGRTGVTENSPLHF
TRBD2	NA	TRBV4-3	TRBJ2-5	17	TGCGCCAGCAGCCAAGTGAGCGGGGGGGCTATAGGGGAGACCCAGTACTTC	CASSQVSGGAIGETQYF
NA	NA	TRBV4-1	TRBJ1-4	17	TGCGCCAGCAGCCCCCACAGGGTTGGGTTCACTAATGAAAAACTGTTTTTT	CASSPHRVGFTNEKLFF
TRBD1	NA	TRBV10-3	TRBJ1-2	13	TGTGCCATCAGTATCCAGGGGGGCTATGGCTACACCTTC	CAISIQGGYGYTF